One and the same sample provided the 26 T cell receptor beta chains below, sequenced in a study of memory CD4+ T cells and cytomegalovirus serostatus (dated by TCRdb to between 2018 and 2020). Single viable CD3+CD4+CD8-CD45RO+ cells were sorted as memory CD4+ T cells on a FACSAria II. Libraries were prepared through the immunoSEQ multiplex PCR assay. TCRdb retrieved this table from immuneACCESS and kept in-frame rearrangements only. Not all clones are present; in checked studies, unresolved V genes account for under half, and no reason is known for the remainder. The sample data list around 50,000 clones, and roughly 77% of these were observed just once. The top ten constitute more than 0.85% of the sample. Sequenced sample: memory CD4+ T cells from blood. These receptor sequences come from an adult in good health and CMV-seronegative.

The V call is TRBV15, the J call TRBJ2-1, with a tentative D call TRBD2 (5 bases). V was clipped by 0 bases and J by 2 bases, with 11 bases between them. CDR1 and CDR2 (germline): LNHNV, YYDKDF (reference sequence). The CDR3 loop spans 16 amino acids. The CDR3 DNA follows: TGTGCCACCAGCAGAGAGAAGCGGAAGCCCTACAATGAGCAGTTCTTC. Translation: CATSREKRKPYNEQFF.

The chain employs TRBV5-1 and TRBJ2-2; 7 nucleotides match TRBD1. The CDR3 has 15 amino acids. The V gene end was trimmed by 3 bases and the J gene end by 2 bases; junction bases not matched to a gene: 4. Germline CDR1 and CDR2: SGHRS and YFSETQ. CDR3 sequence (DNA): TGCGCCAGCAGCTCGGGACAGCGTAACACCGGGGAGCTGTTTTTT. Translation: CASSSGQRNTGELFF.

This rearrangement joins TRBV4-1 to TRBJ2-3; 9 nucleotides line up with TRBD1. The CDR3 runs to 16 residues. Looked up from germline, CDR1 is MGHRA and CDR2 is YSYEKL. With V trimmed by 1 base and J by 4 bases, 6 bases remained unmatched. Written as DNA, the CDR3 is TGCGCCAGCAGCCAAGCGGGACAGGGTCGGTCAGATACGCAGTATTTT. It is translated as CASSQAGQGRSDTQYF.

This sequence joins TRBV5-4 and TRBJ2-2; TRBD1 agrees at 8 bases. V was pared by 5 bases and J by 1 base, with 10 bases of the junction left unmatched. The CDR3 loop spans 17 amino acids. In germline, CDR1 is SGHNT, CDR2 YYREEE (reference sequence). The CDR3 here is CASSPRTGYLNTGELFF. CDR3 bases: TGTGCCAGCAGTCCTCGGACAGGGTATCTGAACACCGGGGAGCTGTTTTTT.

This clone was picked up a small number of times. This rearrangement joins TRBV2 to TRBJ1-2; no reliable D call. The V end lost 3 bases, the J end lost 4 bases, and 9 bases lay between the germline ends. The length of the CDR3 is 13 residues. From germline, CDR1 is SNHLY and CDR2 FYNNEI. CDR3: CASSERRSYGYTF. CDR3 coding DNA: TGTGCCAGCAGTGAGCGCAGGAGCTATGGCTACACCTTC.

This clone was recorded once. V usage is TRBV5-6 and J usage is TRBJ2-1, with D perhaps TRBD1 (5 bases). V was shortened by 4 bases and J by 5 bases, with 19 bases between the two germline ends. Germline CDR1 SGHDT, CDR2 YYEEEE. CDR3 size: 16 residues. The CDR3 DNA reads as TGTGCCAGCAGCCGACGTAGGGGCCACAATGACAATGAGCAGTTCTTC. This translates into CASSRRRGHNDNEQFF.

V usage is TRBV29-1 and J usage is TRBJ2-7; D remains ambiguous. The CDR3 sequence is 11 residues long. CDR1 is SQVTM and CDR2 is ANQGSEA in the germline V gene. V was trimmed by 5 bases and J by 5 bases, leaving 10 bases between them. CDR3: CSVRPGDEQYF. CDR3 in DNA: TGCAGCGTTAGACCTGGGGACGAGCAGTACTTC.

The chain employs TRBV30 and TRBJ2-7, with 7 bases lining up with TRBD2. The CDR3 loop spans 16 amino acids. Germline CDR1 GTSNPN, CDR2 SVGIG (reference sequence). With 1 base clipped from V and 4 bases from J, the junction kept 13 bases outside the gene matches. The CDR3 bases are TGTGCCTGGAGTGGGGGTCGGGGGGTTAACGATTACGAGCAGTACTTC. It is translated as CAWSGGRGVNDYEQYF.

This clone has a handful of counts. CDR3 bases: TGCGCCAGCAGCTTTAGCCAGGGGGCCTCTGGAAACACCATATATTTT. It codes for CASSFSQGASGNTIYF. The chain is built from TRBV5-1 and TRBJ1-3; 8 nucleotides align to TRBD1. This CDR3 is 16 amino acids long. J gave up 0 bases and V 2 bases, and 4 bases lay outside the gene matches. In germline, CDR1 is SGHRS, CDR2 YFSETQ.

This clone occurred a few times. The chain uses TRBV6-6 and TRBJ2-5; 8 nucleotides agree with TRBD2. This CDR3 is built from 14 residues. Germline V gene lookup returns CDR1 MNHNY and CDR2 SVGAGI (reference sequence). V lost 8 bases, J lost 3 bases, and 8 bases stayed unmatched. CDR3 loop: CASEGTRRKETQYF. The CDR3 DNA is TGTGCCAGCGAGGGGACTAGGAGAAAAGAGACCCAGTACTTC.

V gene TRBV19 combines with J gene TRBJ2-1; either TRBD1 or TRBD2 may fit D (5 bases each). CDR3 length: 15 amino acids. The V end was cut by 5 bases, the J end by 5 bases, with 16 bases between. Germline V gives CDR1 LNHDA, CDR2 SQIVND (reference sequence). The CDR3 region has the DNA TGTGCCAGTAGTCCCCAAGGGACGGTCCACAATGAGCAGTTCTTC. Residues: CASSPQGTVHNEQFF.

Here the CDR3 DNA reads TGTGCCAGCAGCTCTGGACAGACCTACGAGCAGTACTTC. It encodes CASSSGQTYEQYF. The chain joins TRBV7-9 to TRBJ2-7, with D perhaps matching TRBD1 (6 bases). Per the germline V gene, CDR1 is SEHNR and CDR2 is FQNEAQ (reference sequence). The CDR3 extends over 13 amino acids. Trimming took 4 bases from V and 2 from J, leaving 9 bases between them.

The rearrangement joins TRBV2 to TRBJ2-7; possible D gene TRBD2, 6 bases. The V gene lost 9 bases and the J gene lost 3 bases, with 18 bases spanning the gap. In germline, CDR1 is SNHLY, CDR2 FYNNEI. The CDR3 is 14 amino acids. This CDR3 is CASTPGPDYYEQYF. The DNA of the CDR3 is TGTGCCAGTACCCCCGGGCCGGACTACTACGAGCAGTACTTC.

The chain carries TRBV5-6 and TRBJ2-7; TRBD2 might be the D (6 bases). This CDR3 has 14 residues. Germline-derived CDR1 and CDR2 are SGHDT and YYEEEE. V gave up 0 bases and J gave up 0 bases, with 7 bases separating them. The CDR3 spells CASSLGGLSYEQYF. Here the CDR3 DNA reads TGTGCCAGCAGCTTGGGGGGACTCTCCTACGAGCAGTACTTC.

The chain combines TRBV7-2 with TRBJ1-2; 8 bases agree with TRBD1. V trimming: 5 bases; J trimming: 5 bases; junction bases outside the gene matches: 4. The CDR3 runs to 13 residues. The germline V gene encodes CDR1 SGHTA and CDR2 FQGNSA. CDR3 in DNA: TGTGCCAGCAGCCCTACAGGGGGTTATGGCTACACCTTC. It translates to CASSPTGGYGYTF.

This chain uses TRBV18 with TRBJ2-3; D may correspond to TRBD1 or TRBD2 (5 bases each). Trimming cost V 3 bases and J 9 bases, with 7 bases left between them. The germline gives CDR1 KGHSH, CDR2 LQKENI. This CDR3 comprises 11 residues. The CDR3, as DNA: TGTGCCAGCTCACCGGGGGAGACGCAGTATTTT. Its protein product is CASSPGETQYF.

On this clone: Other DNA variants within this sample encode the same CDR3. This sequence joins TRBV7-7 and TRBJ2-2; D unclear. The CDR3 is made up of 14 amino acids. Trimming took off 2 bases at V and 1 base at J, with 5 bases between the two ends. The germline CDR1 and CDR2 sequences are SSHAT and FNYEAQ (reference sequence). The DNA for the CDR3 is TGTGCCAGCAGCTTAACGGGGAACACCGGGGAGCTGTTTTTT. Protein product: CASSLTGNTGELFF.

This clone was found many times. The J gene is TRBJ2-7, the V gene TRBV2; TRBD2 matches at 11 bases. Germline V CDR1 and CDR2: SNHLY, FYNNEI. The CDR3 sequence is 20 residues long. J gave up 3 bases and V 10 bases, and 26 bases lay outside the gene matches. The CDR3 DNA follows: TGTGCCACAGAGGGCAAGGCTCTGGCTAGCGGGAGGTACCGACACTACGAGCAGTACTTC. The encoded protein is CATEGKALASGRYRHYEQYF.

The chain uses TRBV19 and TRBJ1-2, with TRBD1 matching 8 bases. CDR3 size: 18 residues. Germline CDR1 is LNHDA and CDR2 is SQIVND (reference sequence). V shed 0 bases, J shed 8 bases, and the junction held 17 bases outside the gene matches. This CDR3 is CASSIDLGQGAKATGYTF. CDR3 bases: TGTGCCAGTAGTATAGATCTGGGGCAGGGGGCCAAGGCGACGGGCTACACCTTC.

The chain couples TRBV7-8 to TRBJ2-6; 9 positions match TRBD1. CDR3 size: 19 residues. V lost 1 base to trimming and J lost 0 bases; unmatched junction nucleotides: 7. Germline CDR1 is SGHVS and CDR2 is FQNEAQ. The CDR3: CASSLGPGQGYSGANVLTF. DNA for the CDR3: TGTGCCAGCAGCTTAGGGCCGGGACAGGGATACTCTGGGGCCAACGTCCTGACTTTC.

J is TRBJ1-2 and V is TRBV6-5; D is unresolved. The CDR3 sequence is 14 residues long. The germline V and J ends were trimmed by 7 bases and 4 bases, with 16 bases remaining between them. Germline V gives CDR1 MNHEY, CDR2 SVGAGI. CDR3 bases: TGTGCCAGCACTCCCAACGCGGGGATCTATGGCTACACCTTC. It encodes CASTPNAGIYGYTF.

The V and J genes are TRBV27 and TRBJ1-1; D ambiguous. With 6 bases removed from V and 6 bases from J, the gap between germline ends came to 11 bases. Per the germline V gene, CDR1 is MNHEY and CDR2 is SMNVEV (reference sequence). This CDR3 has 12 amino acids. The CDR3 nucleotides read TGTGCCAGCAGGTTTCGTGGATCTGAAGCTTTCTTT. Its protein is CASRFRGSEAFF.

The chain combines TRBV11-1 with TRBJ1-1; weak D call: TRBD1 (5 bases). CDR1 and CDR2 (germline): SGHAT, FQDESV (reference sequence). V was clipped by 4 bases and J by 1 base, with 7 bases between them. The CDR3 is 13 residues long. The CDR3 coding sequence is TGTGCCAGCAGCTCCGACAGGAACACTGAAGCTTTCTTT. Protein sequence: CASSSDRNTEAFF.

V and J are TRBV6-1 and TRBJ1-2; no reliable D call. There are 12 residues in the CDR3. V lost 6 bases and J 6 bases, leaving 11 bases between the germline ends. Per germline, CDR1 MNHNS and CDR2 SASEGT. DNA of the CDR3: TGTGCCAGCAGCTTGGGAGGGAATGGCTACACCTTC. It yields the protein CASSLGGNGYTF.

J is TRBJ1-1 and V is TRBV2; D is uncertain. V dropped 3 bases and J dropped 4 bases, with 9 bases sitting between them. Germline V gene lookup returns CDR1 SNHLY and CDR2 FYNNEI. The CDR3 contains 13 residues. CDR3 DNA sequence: TGTGCCAGCAGTGATGGCAGAGCCACTGAAGCTTTCTTT. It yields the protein CASSDGRATEAFF.

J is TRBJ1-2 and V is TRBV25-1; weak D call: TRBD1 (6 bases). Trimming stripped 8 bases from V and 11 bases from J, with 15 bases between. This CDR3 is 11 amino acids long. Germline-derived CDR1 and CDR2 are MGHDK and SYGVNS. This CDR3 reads CASGQTGPYTF. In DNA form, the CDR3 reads TGTGCCAGCGGGCAGACAGGCCCATACACCTTC.